The rows below give T cell receptor beta chains drawn from one sample of a study of blood T cell repertoires in COVID-19. The repertoire was sequenced with immunoSEQ multiplex PCR; TCRdb's copy has only in-frame clones and lacks some. The data show 170,000 or so clones, roughly four fifths seen once. The source material was peripheral blood. The receptors here all came from a woman aged 70-85 years with COVID-19, enrolled during active disease. CDR3s include the opening cysteine and the closing phenylalanine or tryptophan. The order of the fields is clone size, V gene, D gene, J gene, CDR3 protein, CDR3 DNA. A D gene is named only where the DNA matches it firmly. For some rows the clone size is stated as once, few or many, or as a class when expanded; others skip it.

-	TRBV19	-	TRBJ2-3	CASRKRQGNADTQYF	TGTGCCAGTAGAAAGAGGCAGGGGAACGCAGATACGCAGTATTTT
-	TRBV11-2	TRBD2	TRBJ2-3	CASSLVHGTTSSTDTQYF	TGTGCCAGCAGCCTCGTACACGGGACTACCTCTAGCACAGATACGCAGTATTTT
-	TRBV2	-	TRBJ2-2	CASVRENTGELFF	TGTGCCAGCGTGCGAGAGAACACCGGGGAGCTGTTTTTT
-	TRBV9	-	TRBJ1-6	CASSVEGREDSPLHF	TGTGCCAGCAGCGTAGAGGGCAGGGAGGATTCACCCCTCCACTTT
-	TRBV7-2	TRBD1	TRBJ1-5	CASSLGDRDDQPQHF	TGTGCCAGCAGCTTAGGGGACAGGGATGATCAGCCCCAGCATTTT
-	TRBV2	-	TRBJ1-1	CASSFDGGSTEAFF	TGTGCCAGCAGTTTCGACGGCGGGTCCACTGAAGCTTTCTTT
-	TRBV29-1	TRBD1	TRBJ1-1	CSVSMGQKNTEAFF	TGCAGCGTCAGCATGGGACAGAAAAACACTGAAGCTTTCTTT
few	TRBV25-1	TRBD1	TRBJ1-1	CASSGQGITEAFF	TGTGCCAGCAGTGGACAGGGGATCACTGAAGCTTTCTTT
-	TRBV19	TRBD2	TRBJ2-2	CASSIVRGTSGKNTGELFF	TGTGCCAGTAGTATAGTCCGAGGGACTAGCGGGAAGAACACCGGGGAGCTGTTTTTT
once	TRBV5-1	TRBD1	TRBJ1-6	CASSPQGQGRINSPLHF	TGCGCCAGCAGCCCACAGGGACAGGGAAGAATTAATTCACCCCTCCACTTT
-	TRBV6-2/TRBV6-3	TRBD2	TRBJ2-1	CASSYPLAGEHNEQFF	TGTGCCAGCAGTTACCCCCTAGCGGGTGAACACAATGAGCAGTTCTTC
-	TRBV11-2	-	TRBJ1-6	CASSLASGSPLHF	TGTGCCAGCAGCTTAGCCAGCGGTTCACCCCTCCACTTT
-	TRBV7-3	-	TRBJ1-1	CASSLQRDTEAFF	TGTGCCAGCAGCTTACAGCGGGACACTGAAGCTTTCTTT
-	TRBV7-9	-	TRBJ2-2	CASSLQAMNTGELFF	TGTGCCAGCAGCTTACAGGCGATGAACACCGGGGAGCTGTTTTTT
-	TRBV3-1/TRBV3-2	-	TRBJ2-7	CASSQGGEQYF	TGTGCCAGCAGCCAAGGCGGGGAGCAGTACTTC
few	TRBV7-8	TRBD2	TRBJ2-1	CASSLGSGSINEQFF	TGTGCCAGCAGCTTAGGTAGCGGGAGTATTAATGAGCAGTTCTTC
-	TRBV7-2	TRBD2	TRBJ2-1	CASSDPVGTSVSYNEQFF	TGTGCCAGCAGCGACCCGGTCGGGACTAGCGTTTCCTACAATGAGCAGTTCTTC
-	TRBV14	-	TRBJ2-7	CASSTAGVLSYEQYF	TGTGCCAGCAGTACAGCAGGGGTATTGTCCTACGAGCAGTACTTC
-	TRBV19	TRBD2	TRBJ2-7	CASSVGGRVTEQYF	TGTGCCAGTAGTGTAGGCGGGAGGGTCACCGAGCAGTACTTC
few	TRBV15	-	TRBJ1-4	CATSRDSSGDEKLFF	TGTGCCACCAGCAGAGATAGTTCAGGGGATGAAAAACTGTTTTTT
once	TRBV7-2	TRBD1	TRBJ1-2	CASSYSGTGAGYGYTF	TGTGCCAGCAGCTATTCCGGGACAGGGGCGGGGTATGGCTACACCTTC
-	TRBV5-1	TRBD1	TRBJ1-3	CASSLGGTVSGNTIYF	TGCGCCAGCAGCTTGGGCGGGACAGTTTCTGGAAACACCATATATTTT
-	TRBV30	-	TRBJ1-2	CAWSQGTQGGYTF	TGTGCCTGGAGTCAAGGGACTCAAGGGGGCTACACCTTC
-	TRBV5-1	TRBD1	TRBJ2-3	CASSWTGAETDTQYF	TGCGCCAGCAGCTGGACAGGGGCTGAGACAGATACGCAGTATTTT
-	TRBV24-1	-	TRBJ1-1	CATSGGGRGNTEAFF	TGTGCCACCAGTGGGGGCGGCAGGGGAAACACTGAAGCTTTCTTT
-	TRBV18	-	TRBJ1-5	CASSRDGAVGNQPQHF	TGTGCCAGCTCACGAGATGGGGCAGTTGGCAATCAGCCCCAGCATTTT
few	TRBV14	TRBD1	TRBJ1-1	CASSQEGQGGTEAFF	TGTGCCAGCAGCCAAGAAGGACAGGGCGGCACTGAAGCTTTCTTT
once	TRBV28	-	TRBJ1-2	CASSGGSYYGYTF	TGTGCCAGTTCCGGGGGAAGTTACTATGGCTACACCTTC
-	TRBV11-3	-	TRBJ2-1	CASSLVGVYNEQFF	TGTGCCAGCAGCTTAGTCGGGGTCTACAATGAGCAGTTCTTC
few	TRBV28	-	TRBJ1-1	CASSPTGRRDF	TGTGCCAGCAGTCCCACAGGGCGGCGTGACTTT
-	TRBV19	TRBD1	TRBJ2-7	CASSIGQGYEQYF	TGTGCCAGTAGTATCGGACAGGGGTACGAGCAGTACTTC
-	TRBV6-5	TRBD1	TRBJ1-1	CASTTRQGNTEAFF	TGTGCCAGCACCACCAGACAGGGTAACACTGAAGCTTTCTTT
-	TRBV30	TRBD1	TRBJ2-3	CAWSVGGGGTDTQYF	TGTGCCTGGAGTGTAGGGGGCGGAGGCACAGATACGCAGTATTTT
-	TRBV19	TRBD2	TRBJ2-5	CASSISGRETQYF	TGTGCCAGTAGTATTAGCGGGAGGGAGACCCAGTACTTC
-	TRBV28	TRBD1	TRBJ1-4	CASSLSPGQGPSGEKLFF	TGTGCCAGCAGTCTATCTCCGGGACAGGGCCCGTCGGGGGAAAAACTGTTTTTT
-	TRBV4-3	TRBD2	TRBJ2-7	CASSYGLAGDLSYEQYF	TGCGCCAGCAGCTACGGACTAGCGGGAGATCTCTCCTACGAGCAGTACTTC
-	TRBV30	TRBD1	TRBJ2-5	CAWSPSTGVEYF	TGTGCCTGGAGCCCCTCGACAGGGGTCGAGTACTTC